This TCR beta chain stems from a study of glioma-infiltrating T cells after dendritic cell vaccination. Study-wide background: Patients received three intradermal dendritic cell vaccine injections at biweekly intervals.

Sample time point: after dendritic cell vaccination, including at tumor progression/relapse. PBMC were collected before vaccination, two weeks after the third vaccination, and at progression. This CDR3 region has 14 residues. Germline V lookup: CDR1 SGHAT, CDR2 FQNNGV. V lost 1 base to trimming and J lost 3 bases, with 10 bases between them. Whole-study findings and limits: Higher pretreatment TIL content predicted longer progression-free time and survival. Few patients contributed both blood and tumor specimens.

The method was immunoSEQ multiplex PCR; TCRdb's version includes in-frame clones alone and lacks a portion of them. The sample carries about 87,000 clones, around four fifths recorded once. Regarding this clone: Its antigen remains unknown.

The J gene is TRBJ2-7, the V gene TRBV11-2, with D perhaps TRBD1 (6 bases). This TCR came from a human donor with glioblastoma. Sequenced material: blood, taken after dendritic cell vaccination. CDR3 protein: CASSLVGGGYEQYF. The CDR3 DNA is TGTGCCAGCAGCTTAGTTGGGGGCGGCTACGAGCAGTACTTC.